A single sample gave rise to the 17 T cell receptor beta chains below, sequenced in a study of cytomegalovirus exposure and HLA in healthy donors. Vbeta (60) and Jbeta (13) primers were used in the PCR. Profiled with immunoSEQ multiplex PCR; TCRdb holds only in-frame clones, not every one. The sample has about 150,000 clones, approximately 82% seen once. Sequenced: PBMCs. All receptors derive from a woman aged 45-65 years in good health and CMV-seropositive.

CDR3 nucleotides: TGTGCCAGCAGCGGCCCGGGACTCTCTGGAAACACCATATATTTT. This translates into CASSGPGLSGNTIYF. V and J are TRBV7-6 and TRBJ1-3; tentatively, D is TRBD1 (5 bases). V lost 5 bases, J lost 0 bases, and 11 bases lay in between. The CDR3 extends over 15 amino acids. Germline lookup yields CDR1 SGHVS and CDR2 FNYEAQ.

The V call is TRBV7-3, the J call TRBJ2-4, with 7 bases lining up with TRBD2. From germline, CDR1 is SGHTA and CDR2 FQGTGA. This CDR3 has 17 residues. V dropped 2 bases and J dropped 2; count of bases not matched to a gene: 9. This chain's CDR3 is CASSLGRDGIPKNIQYF. CDR3 DNA sequence: TGTGCCAGCAGCTTAGGGAGGGACGGTATACCCAAAAACATTCAGTACTTC.

There are a few counts of this clone. The chain employs TRBV10-3 and TRBJ2-5; D perhaps matches TRBD1 (6 bases). Germline lookup yields CDR1 ENHRY and CDR2 SYGVKD. V lost 4 bases, J lost 3 bases, and 9 bases lay in between. This CDR3 contains 13 residues. CDR3 coding DNA: TGTGCCATCAGTGGACAGGAGAAAGAGACCCAGTACTTC. Translating it yields CAISGQEKETQYF.

The chain links TRBV7-2 to TRBJ2-3; D is unresolved. CDR3 length: 14 residues. Trimming pared 5 bases from V and 0 bases from J, leaving 9 bases between. Germline CDR1 reads SGHTA; CDR2 reads FQGNSA. In DNA, the CDR3 is TGTGCCAGCAGCCTACTATCTAGCACAGATACGCAGTATTTT. Translated, it gives CASSLLSSTDTQYF. Drawing the rest from reference TRBV7-2 and TRBJ2-3, the complete variable domain is GAGVSQSPSNKVTEKGKDVELRCDPISGHTALYWYRQSLGQGLEFLIYFQGNSAPDKSGLPSDRFSAERTGGSVSTLTIQRTQQEDSAVYLCASSLLSSTDTQYFGPGTRLTVL.

This chain connects TRBV10-1 to TRBJ2-1; no firm D call. Germline-derived CDR1 and CDR2 are WNHNN and SYGVQD (reference sequence). V shed 0 bases and J shed 0 bases, with 6 bases lying between them. The CDR3 runs to 15 residues. In DNA, the CDR3 is TGCGCCAGCAGTGAGTCCGGGTACTCCTACAATGAGCAGTTCTTC. Encoded protein: CASSESGYSYNEQFF.

The genes are TRBV9 and TRBJ2-3, with TRBD2 matching 11 bases. The trim removed 3 bases at V and 1 base at J, leaving 1 base unmatched. The CDR3 is 15 amino acids. Looked up from germline, CDR1 is SGDLS and CDR2 is YYNGEE. CDR3 region: CASSAGLAGTDTQYF. The CDR3 DNA sequence: TGTGCCAGCAGCGCGGGACTAGCGGGCACAGATACGCAGTATTTT. The variable domain in full, completed from reference TRBV9 and TRBJ2-3, reads DSGVTQTPKHLITATGQRVTLRCSPRSGDLSVYWYQQSLDQGLQFLIQYYNGEERAKGNILERFSAQQFPDLHSELNLSSLELGDSALYFCASSAGLAGTDTQYFGPGTRLTVL.

This rearrangement joins TRBV5-1 to TRBJ2-5; a weak D match, TRBD2 (7 bases). Germline lookup yields CDR1 SGHRS and CDR2 YFSETQ. The length of the CDR3 is 16 residues. V was shortened by 4 bases and J by 5 bases, with 21 bases between the two germline ends. The CDR3 spells CASSPAGDIGMETQYF. Written as DNA, the CDR3 is TGCGCCAGCAGCCCCGCGGGGGACATTGGAATGGAGACCCAGTACTTC.

This clone showed up just once. V is TRBV27 and J is TRBJ2-7, with 9 bases aligning to TRBD1. The CDR3 contains 15 residues. Unmatched junction bases numbered 8, after V lost 3 bases and J lost 5 bases. The germline V gene encodes CDR1 MNHEY and CDR2 SMNVEV (reference sequence). CDR3 bases: TGTGCCAGCAGTTTTCCCGGGACAGGGCTTAACGAGCAGTACTTC. Protein: CASSFPGTGLNEQYF.

The genes are TRBV14 and TRBJ1-6; TRBD1 might be the D (5 bases). This CDR3 has 14 residues. V was pared by 1 base and J by 10 bases, with 11 bases between. Germline assignment: CDR1 SGHDN and CDR2 FVKESK. The CDR3 loop reads CASSQGGVGSPLHF. Here the CDR3 DNA reads TGTGCCAGCAGCCAAGGGGGGGTCGGATCACCCCTCCACTTT.

V usage is TRBV6-1 and J usage is TRBJ1-3; TRBD1 might be the D (5 bases). The germline V gene has CDR1 MNHNS and CDR2 SASEGT. The CDR3 has 14 residues. V lost 3 bases and J 2 bases, leaving 8 bases between the germline ends. The CDR3 DNA reads as TGTGCCAGCAGTGAGGGCAGGGCTGGAAACACCATATATTTT. Its protein product is CASSEGRAGNTIYF.

Comment on this clone: This CDR3 is also generated by other DNA sequences in the sample. The J gene is TRBJ2-3, the V gene TRBV14, with D perhaps matching TRBD2 (7 bases). The V and J ends lost 2 bases and 0 bases respectively, with 9 bases between them. Looked up from germline, CDR1 is SGHDN and CDR2 is FVKESK. The CDR3 consists of 15 residues. CDR3 residues: CASSQRGGSTDTQYF. CDR3 DNA: TGTGCCAGCAGCCAAAGGGGGGGAAGCACAGATACGCAGTATTTT.

The J gene is TRBJ2-6, the V gene TRBV5-1; D is undetermined. Trimming removed 1 base from V and 1 base from J, with 9 bases in between. This CDR3 spans 16 amino acids. Germline CDR1 SGHRS, CDR2 YFSETQ. This chain's CDR3 is CASSLSAGSGANVLTF. In DNA form, the CDR3 reads TGCGCCAGCAGCTTGTCGGCAGGTTCTGGGGCCAACGTCCTGACTTTC.

The chain carries TRBV2 and TRBJ2-7; the match to TRBD2 covers 7 bases. This CDR3 has 15 amino acids. V lost 6 bases to trimming and J lost 6 bases; unmatched junction nucleotides: 14. Germline lookup yields CDR1 SNHLY and CDR2 FYNNEI. The CDR3 nucleotides read TGTGCCAGCAGACGTGCCACCGGGACTATGCTCGAGCAGTACTTC. Amino acid sequence: CASRRATGTMLEQYF.

A few counts support this clone. J is TRBJ1-6 and V is TRBV19; tentatively, D is TRBD1 (6 bases). V was shortened by 5 bases and J by 4 bases, with 12 bases between the two germline ends. The CDR3 runs 15 residues. CDR1 and CDR2 from the germline V gene are LNHDA and SQIVND (reference sequence). For the CDR3, the DNA is TGTGCCAGTAGTCCCCGGACAGTTTATAATTCACCCCTCCACTTT. Its translation: CASSPRTVYNSPLHF. The full variable domain, rest sourced from reference TRBV19 and TRBJ1-6, is DGGITQSPKYLFRKEGQNVTLSCEQNLNHDAMYWYRQDPGQGLRLIYYSQIVNDFQKGDIAEGYSVSREKKESFPLTVTSAQKNPTAFYLCASSPRTVYNSPLHFGNGTRLTVT.

The rearrangement uses TRBV29-1 and TRBJ1-1; maybe TRBD1 (6 bases). V dropped 3 bases and J dropped 9 bases, with 14 bases sitting between them. Germline V gene sequence: CDR1 SQVTM, CDR2 ANQGSEA. The CDR3 runs to 12 residues. This CDR3 reads CSVDVSQGKAFF. The CDR3 nucleotides read TGCAGCGTTGATGTATCACAGGGTAAAGCTTTCTTT.

V and J are TRBV4-1 and TRBJ2-2; D unresolved. V was shortened by 6 bases and J by 2 bases, with 10 bases between the two germline ends. The CDR3 is 14 amino acids. Germline CDR1 reads MGHRA; CDR2 reads YSYEKL. CDR3 amino acids: CASRRRSNTGELFF. The DNA for the CDR3 is TGCGCCAGCAGACGGCGGTCTAACACCGGGGAGCTGTTTTTT.

The chain joins TRBV7-9 to TRBJ2-2, with 9 bases identical to TRBD1. CDR1 and CDR2 (germline): SEHNR, FQNEAQ (reference sequence). The CDR3 covers 16 residues. J lost 5 bases, V lost 5 bases, and 9 bases had no gene match. DNA for the CDR3: TGTGCCAGCAGCCAACCTACAGGGGGCGATACCGGGGAGCTGTTTTTT. Amino acid sequence: CASSQPTGGDTGELFF.